These 30 T cell receptor beta chains originate from one sample sequenced in a study of blood T cell repertoires in COVID-19. The table came from immunoSEQ multiplex PCR; TCRdb's copy has only in-frame clones and leaves some out. This table holds 300,000 or so clones, over 75% found once. The sequenced material came from PBMCs or T cells enriched from blood (not recorded which). Receptors originate from a woman in her 30s who had recovered from COVID-19.

The genes are TRBV18 and TRBJ1-2; TRBD1 is a possible D gene (5 bases). The CDR3 is made up of 13 amino acids. The V gene's germline CDR1 is KGHSH and CDR2 LQKENI. V was cut by 2 bases and J by 5 bases, with 9 bases left in between. CDR3 sequence (DNA): TGTGCCAGCTCACCAGACAGCGAGTATGGCTACACCTTC. Translated, it gives CASSPDSEYGYTF.

The chain carries TRBV5-1 and TRBJ2-1; 7 bases fit TRBD1. The CDR3 is made up of 15 amino acids. Per germline, CDR1 SGHRS and CDR2 YFSETQ. V dropped 0 bases and J dropped 4; count of bases not matched to a gene: 4. CDR3 nucleotides: TGCGCCAGCAGCTTGGAGACAGGGCCATACAATGAGCAGTTCTTC. Its protein product is CASSLETGPYNEQFF.

The V call is TRBV30, the J call TRBJ1-6; 9 bases match TRBD1. Trimming at V came to 3 bases and at J to 10 bases, leaving 7 bases not matched to a gene. Germline CDR1 and CDR2: GTSNPN and SVGIG (reference sequence). The CDR3 runs to 14 residues. The CDR3 loop is CAWRRQGGLSPLHF. The CDR3 DNA is TGTGCCTGGAGGAGACAGGGGGGACTCTCACCCCTCCACTTT.

The rearrangement joins TRBV24-1 to TRBJ2-5; 9 bases are a match to TRBD1. From germline, CDR1 is KGHDR and CDR2 SFDVKD. CDR3 length: 13 amino acids. J gave up 3 bases and V 5 bases, and 0 bases lay outside the gene matches. The CDR3 reads CATSGDREETQYF. The CDR3 region has the DNA TGTGCCACCAGTGGGGACAGGGAAGAGACCCAGTACTTC.

The V call is TRBV28, the J call TRBJ1-2; D is unclear. Germline CDR1 MDHEN, CDR2 SYDVKM. The CDR3 has 13 amino acids. The V end was cut by 6 bases, the J end by 8 bases, with 16 bases between. The CDR3 bases are TGTGCCAGCAGCCGCCCCCCTTACTGGGGCTACACCTTC. It translates to CASSRPPYWGYTF.

Concerning this clone itself: The sample holds other DNA sequences that translate to the same CDR3. The chain carries TRBV2 and TRBJ2-7; perhaps TRBD1 as D (5 bases). The V gene lost 5 bases and the J gene lost 0 bases, with 8 bases spanning the gap. The CDR3 covers 13 residues. CDR1 is SNHLY, CDR2 FYNNEI, per germline. The CDR3 region is CASSPGNSYEQYF. The DNA of the CDR3 is TGTGCCAGCAGTCCAGGGAACTCCTACGAGCAGTACTTC.

Only a few counts were recorded for this clone. The gene calls are TRBV12-5 and TRBJ1-2; D is possibly TRBD1 (6 bases). Germline V gene lookup returns CDR1 LGHNT and CDR2 FRNRAP. The CDR3 covers 14 residues. V gave up 1 base and J gave up 5 bases, with 11 bases separating them. The CDR3 sequence is CASGLATGAYGYTF. In DNA, the CDR3 is TGTGCTAGTGGTTTGGCGACAGGCGCATATGGCTACACCTTC. Full variable domain (outside the CDR3, taken from reference TRBV12-5 and TRBJ1-2): DARVTQTPRHKVTEMGQEVTMRCQPILGHNTVFWYRQTMMQGLELLAYFRNRAPLDDSGMPKDRFSAEMPDATLATLKIQPSEPRDSAVYFCASGLATGAYGYTFGSGTRLTVV.

The chain is built from TRBV30 and TRBJ1-2; D is ambiguous. V lost 4 bases, J lost 7 bases, and 19 bases lay in between. Germline lookup yields CDR1 GTSNPN and CDR2 SVGIG (reference sequence). The CDR3 runs 14 residues. The CDR3, as DNA: TGTGCCTGGAATGTAGGTGGCAGGCTCGCTGGCTACACCTTC. The encoded protein is CAWNVGGRLAGYTF.

V and J are TRBV14 and TRBJ1-2; the match to TRBD1 covers 10 bases. This CDR3 is 15 amino acids long. Per germline, CDR1 SGHDN and CDR2 FVKESK. The V gene end was trimmed by 4 bases and the J gene end by 4 bases; junction bases not matched to a gene: 6. The CDR3 loop reads CASSLSGQGTYGYTF. The CDR3 coding sequence is TGTGCCAGCAGCCTCTCGGGACAGGGGACCTATGGCTACACCTTC.

The chain employs TRBV24-1 and TRBJ1-2, with TRBD1 identical over 8 bases. V shed 3 bases, J shed 3 bases, and the junction held 11 bases outside the gene matches. Per the germline V gene, CDR1 is KGHDR and CDR2 is SFDVKD. There are 17 residues in the CDR3. CDR3 in amino acids: CATSDRKGPDRDYGYTF. The CDR3 DNA is TGTGCCACCAGTGATCGGAAGGGCCCGGACAGGGACTATGGCTACACCTTC.

The sample holds one count of this clone. The J gene is TRBJ2-5, the V gene TRBV9; D is undetermined. This CDR3 comprises 13 residues. CDR1 and CDR2 (germline): SGDLS, YYNGEE. Trimming took off 0 bases at V and 1 base at J, with 4 bases between the two ends. CDR3 bases: TGTGCCAGCAGCGTAGTCTCCCAAGAGACCCAGTACTTC. It codes for CASSVVSQETQYF.

The rearrangement joins TRBV28 to TRBJ2-7; weak D call: TRBD1 (5 bases). Germline values: CDR1 MDHEN, CDR2 SYDVKM. V lost 5 bases, J lost 4 bases, and 21 bases lay in between. The CDR3 has 16 residues. CDR3 DNA sequence: TGTGCCAGCAGTGTACTCCGTTCAGGGCTCCTTTACGAGCAGTACTTC. Translating gives CASSVLRSGLLYEQYF.

The chain joins TRBV6-5 to TRBJ1-2; D is possibly TRBD1 (5 bases). Germline-derived CDR1 and CDR2 are MNHEY and SVGAGI. The CDR3 covers 13 residues. With 3 bases removed from V and 10 bases from J, the gap between germline ends came to 15 bases. The CDR3 protein is CASSYRAGKSYTF. CDR3 nucleotides: TGTGCCAGCAGTTATAGGGCAGGGAAGTCCTACACCTTC.

The chain couples TRBV4-1 to TRBJ2-1; TRBD2 is a possible D gene (5 bases). The germline V gene has CDR1 MGHRA and CDR2 YSYEKL. V was shortened by 2 bases and J by 8 bases, with 13 bases between the two germline ends. The CDR3 is 14 residues long. CDR3 nucleotide sequence: TGCGCCAGCAGCCAACGGGGTAGCGTCGATGAGCAGTTCTTC. The encoded protein is CASSQRGSVDEQFF.

This chain uses TRBV27 with TRBJ1-5; D might be TRBD1 (6 bases). Trimming took off 2 bases at V and 2 bases at J, with 10 bases between the two ends. There are 15 residues in the CDR3. The germline CDR1 and CDR2 sequences are MNHEY and SMNVEV (reference sequence). The CDR3 DNA is TGTGCCAGCAGTTTAAAATCAGGGGGCAATCAGCCCCAGCATTTT. This codes for CASSLKSGGNQPQHF.

The gene calls are TRBV5-6 and TRBJ1-1; TRBD1 agrees at 9 bases. The CDR3 length is 14 residues. CDR1 and CDR2 from the germline V gene are SGHDT and YYEEEE. J gave up 6 bases and V 4 bases, and 7 bases lay outside the gene matches. The CDR3 DNA reads TGTGCCAGCAGCCCGGACAGGGGAGAACCTGAAGCTTTCTTT. Encoded protein: CASSPDRGEPEAFF. The whole variable domain, remainder taken from reference TRBV5-6 and TRBJ1-1, is DAGVTQSPTHLIKTRGQQVTLRCSPKSGHDTVSWYQQALGQGPQFIFQYYEEEERQRGNFPDRFSGHQFPNYSSELNVNALLLGDSALYLCASSPDRGEPEAFFGQGTRLTVV.

The chain uses TRBV5-1 and TRBJ1-1; D gene uncertain. The V end lost 2 bases, the J end lost 7 bases, and 12 bases lay between the germline ends. The length of the CDR3 is 13 residues. CDR1 is SGHRS, CDR2 YFSETQ, per germline. CDR3 coding DNA: TGCGCCAGCAGCTTTGAAAACGGGATTGAAGCTTTCTTT. It codes for CASSFENGIEAFF.

The gene calls are TRBV5-1 and TRBJ2-1; no clear D gene. Germline CDR1 and CDR2: SGHRS and YFSETQ. This CDR3 is built from 14 residues. With 0 bases removed from V and 3 bases from J, the gap between germline ends came to 7 bases. The CDR3 region is CASSLVELYNEQFF. DNA for the CDR3: TGCGCCAGCAGCTTGGTAGAGCTCTACAATGAGCAGTTCTTC. The entire variable domain, with the rest obtained from reference TRBV5-1 and TRBJ2-1, is as follows: KAGVTQTPRYLIKTRGQQVTLSCSPISGHRSVSWYQQTPGQGLQFLFEYFSETQRNKGNFPGRFSGRQFSNSRSEMNVSTLELGDSALYLCASSLVELYNEQFFGPGTRLTVL.

The V call is TRBV6-5, the J call TRBJ1-1; maybe TRBD1 (6 bases). The CDR3 length is 16 residues. V gave up 0 bases and J gave up 1 base, with 12 bases separating them. Per germline, CDR1 MNHEY and CDR2 SVGAGI. This CDR3 reads CASSYSLGHPNTEAFF. In nucleotides, the CDR3 is TGTGCCAGCAGTTACTCTTTGGGACACCCGAACACTGAAGCTTTCTTT.

The chain uses TRBV6-2 or TRBV6-3 and TRBJ1-2; 7 bases map to TRBD1. The trim removed 5 bases at V and 8 bases at J, leaving 8 bases unmatched. This CDR3 region has 13 residues. Germline V gives CDR1 MNHEY, CDR2 SVGEGT. DNA of the CDR3: TGTGCCAGCAGTCTCGGGACAGTGGAGGGCTACACCTTC. Protein product: CASSLGTVEGYTF.

The chain carries TRBV7-8 and TRBJ1-6, with a possible D match to TRBD1 (6 bases). The CDR3 covers 15 residues. Germline V lookup: CDR1 SGHVS, CDR2 FQNEAQ. V was shortened by 6 bases and J by 6 bases, with 15 bases between the two germline ends. The CDR3, as DNA: TGTGCCAGCAGACAGACCGGGACAATTAATTCACCCCTCCACTTT. Protein: CASRQTGTINSPLHF.

J is TRBJ2-3 and V is TRBV15; TRBD2 matches at 9 bases. From germline, CDR1 is LNHNV and CDR2 YYDKDF (reference sequence). With V trimmed by 5 bases and J by 2 bases, 8 bases remained unmatched. CDR3 length: 16 residues. The CDR3 loop reads CATSEKLAGSTDTQYF. Here the CDR3 DNA reads TGTGCCACCAGCGAAAAACTAGCGGGTTCCACAGATACGCAGTATTTT.

The chain has TRBV7-9 and TRBJ1-2, with 9 bases aligning to TRBD1. Trimming cost V 1 base and J 7 bases; bases outside gene matches: 4. Per the germline V gene, CDR1 is SEHNR and CDR2 is FQNEAQ (reference sequence). The CDR3 has 14 amino acids. The CDR3 bases are TGTGCCAGCAGCTTAGGGACAGGGGCTCCTGGCTACACCTTC. Translated: CASSLGTGAPGYTF.

The genes are TRBV4-1 and TRBJ1-6, with 12 positions matching TRBD1. Trimming at V came to 1 base and at J to 1 base, leaving 14 bases not matched to a gene. Germline V gives CDR1 MGHRA, CDR2 YSYEKL. This CDR3 has 22 residues. Here the CDR3 reads CASSQVRGTGGPSGSYNSPLHF. For the CDR3, the DNA is TGCGCCAGCAGCCAAGTCCGAGGGACAGGGGGCCCCTCCGGGTCCTATAATTCACCCCTCCACTTT.

This clone was found a few times. The V and J genes are TRBV3-1 (or the pseudogene TRBV3-2) and TRBJ2-7; 9 bases match TRBD1. The germline gives CDR1 LGHDT, CDR2 YNNKEL (reference sequence). V shed 5 bases, J shed 2 bases, and the junction held 4 bases outside the gene matches. This CDR3 contains 14 residues. The DNA for the CDR3 is TGTGCCAGCAGCGCCGGGACAGGGACCTACGAGCAGTACTTC. Its translation: CASSAGTGTYEQYF.

The V call is TRBV5-1, the J call TRBJ2-1, with 10 nucleotides matching TRBD1. The CDR3 spans 15 residues. The V and J ends lost 4 bases and 7 bases, in that order; junction bases with no gene match: 8. Germline V gives CDR1 SGHRS, CDR2 YFSETQ. As DNA, the CDR3 is TGCGCCAGCAGCATAGTCCCGGGACAGGGGAATGAGCAGTTCTTC. Its protein product is CASSIVPGQGNEQFF. Variable domain in full (rest from reference TRBV5-1 and TRBJ2-1): KAGVTQTPRYLIKTRGQQVTLSCSPISGHRSVSWYQQTPGQGLQFLFEYFSETQRNKGNFPGRFSGRQFSNSRSEMNVSTLELGDSALYLCASSIVPGQGNEQFFGPGTRLTVL.

CDR3 residues: CASSLTVDTEAFF. The CDR3 region has the DNA TGTGCCAGCAGCTTAACAGTGGACACTGAAGCTTTCTTT. The chain links TRBV7-9 to TRBJ1-1; D gene uncertain. The length of the CDR3 is 13 residues. V lost 2 bases and J 3 bases, leaving 7 bases between the germline ends. CDR1 is SEHNR and CDR2 is FQNEAQ in the germline V gene (reference sequence).

The chain combines TRBV11-2 with TRBJ2-7; tentatively, D is TRBD2 (5 bases). The V gene's germline CDR1 is SGHAT and CDR2 FQNNGV. V lost 0 bases and J 3 bases, leaving 12 bases between the germline ends. The CDR3 consists of 15 residues. The CDR3 DNA is TGTGCCAGCAGCTTAGATGAGAGGGCCTTCTACGAGCAGTACTTC. It encodes CASSLDERAFYEQYF. Full variable domain (outside the CDR3, taken from reference TRBV11-2 and TRBJ2-7): EAGVAQSPRYKIIEKRQSVAFWCNPISGHATLYWYQQILGQGPKLLIQFQNNGVVDDSQLPKDRFSAERLKGVDSTLKIQPAKLEDSAVYLCASSLDERAFYEQYFGPGTRLTVT.

This clone was observed many times. Other nucleotide sequences in the sample specify the same CDR3. The V gene is TRBV7-2, the J gene TRBJ1-1; TRBD1 aligns across 7 bases. Germline V gene lookup returns CDR1 SGHTA and CDR2 FQGNSA. The CDR3 loop spans 13 amino acids. V lost 4 bases to trimming and J lost 3 bases; unmatched junction nucleotides: 2. DNA of the CDR3: TGTGCCAGCAGCTGGACAGGTTACACTGAAGCTTTCTTT. Residues: CASSWTGYTEAFF. Full variable domain (outside the CDR3, taken from reference TRBV7-2 and TRBJ1-1): GAGVSQSPSNKVTEKGKDVELRCDPISGHTALYWYRQSLGQGLEFLIYFQGNSAPDKSGLPSDRFSAERTGGSVSTLTIQRTQQEDSAVYLCASSWTGYTEAFFGQGTRLTVV.

The rearrangement links TRBV28 to TRBJ1-5, with 8 nucleotides matching TRBD1. Germline-derived CDR1 and CDR2 are MDHEN and SYDVKM. This CDR3 contains 13 residues. After removal of 5 bases from V and 7 bases from J, the junction contained 4 bases not matched to a gene. The CDR3 sequence: CASSVTGGQPQHF. CDR3 bases: TGTGCCAGCAGTGTAACAGGGGGACAGCCCCAGCATTTT.